Below, 26 T cell receptor beta chains from the same sample are listed, as sequenced in a study of OX40 agonist ivuxolimab in advanced cancers. Method: immunoSEQ multiplex PCR; TCRdb's copy keeps in-frame clones and lacks some. The sample has over 20,000 clones; around 79% are singletons. Material: CD4+ or CD8+ T cells sorted from blood, obtained in a trial of the OX40 agonist ivuxolimab. The receptors were sampled from an adult with an advanced solid tumor such as melanoma, head and neck, liver or kidney cancer.

The sample holds a few counts of this clone. The gene calls are TRBV11-1 and TRBJ1-1, with 9 bases matching TRBD1. The CDR3 is made up of 17 amino acids. CDR1 is SGHAT, CDR2 FQDESV, per germline (reference sequence). Trimming at V came to 10 bases and at J to 2 bases, leaving 17 bases not matched to a gene. The CDR3 region is CAILATGTGNVNTEAFF. CDR3 bases: TGTGCCATCCTCGCGACTGGGACAGGGAATGTAAACACTGAAGCTTTCTTT.

A single count supports this clone. The chain has TRBV7-8 and TRBJ2-1; D possibly uses TRBD1 or TRBD2 (5 bases each). Between the trimmed V and J ends, which lost 0 bases and 5 bases, there was a span of 14 bases. Per the germline V gene, CDR1 is SGHVS and CDR2 is FQNEAQ. The CDR3 covers 16 residues. CDR3 region: CASSLARVGAHNEQFF. The CDR3 DNA sequence: TGTGCCAGCAGCTTAGCGAGGGTAGGGGCCCACAATGAGCAGTTCTTC.

V and J are TRBV5-6 and TRBJ1-2; 10 bases are a match to TRBD1. The CDR3 contains 15 residues. The germline V gene encodes CDR1 SGHDT and CDR2 YYEEEE. The trim removed 0 bases at V and 8 bases at J, leaving 7 bases unmatched. For the CDR3, the DNA is TGTGCCAGCAGCTTGGTTGACAGGGACAGGGGAGGCTACACCTTC. Translating it yields CASSLVDRDRGGYTF.

Here the CDR3 DNA reads TGTGCCAGCAGCCGAAGACTAGCGGGGGGGCAAGAGACCCAGTACTTC. Translated, it gives CASSRRLAGGQETQYF. The chain couples TRBV7-2 to TRBJ2-5; 14 bases are shared with TRBD2. The CDR3 loop spans 16 amino acids. The V gene's germline CDR1 is SGHTA and CDR2 FQGNSA. With 5 bases clipped from V and 2 bases from J, the junction kept 4 bases outside the gene matches.

This clone was detected a few times. This could be a read error, since a much larger clone is one nucleotide away. This chain connects TRBV4-2 to TRBJ2-7; 11 bases fit TRBD2. Trimming cost V 5 bases and J 6 bases; bases outside gene matches: 12. CDR1 is LGHNA, CDR2 YNFKEQ, per germline. The CDR3 is made up of 16 amino acids. The CDR3 loop reads CASSLGGLAVGGEQYF. In DNA form, the CDR3 reads TGTGCCAGCAGCTTAGGGGGACTAGCGGTTGGGGGCGAGCAGTACTTC.

This clone was counted a single time. V gene TRBV7-6 combines with J gene TRBJ1-2; D is undetermined. Germline values: CDR1 SGHVS, CDR2 FNYEAQ. V was cut by 2 bases and J by 8 bases, with 12 bases left in between. The CDR3 is 13 residues long. The DNA of the CDR3 is TGTGCCAGCAGCTTATCGGCAGCAGGAGGCTACACCTTC. The encoded protein is CASSLSAAGGYTF.

This clone appeared once. The gene calls are TRBV29-1 and TRBJ2-5; TRBD1 matches 12 bases. V lost 8 bases, J lost 4 bases, and 8 bases stayed unmatched. Germline V CDR1 and CDR2: SQVTM, ANQGSEA. The CDR3 has 14 amino acids. As DNA, the CDR3 is TGCAGCTCGACGGGACAGGGGGCTATAGAGACCCAGTACTTC. It translates to CSSTGQGAIETQYF. Full variable domain (remainder filled in from reference TRBV29-1 and TRBJ2-5): SAVISQKPSRDICQRGTSLTIQCQVDSQVTMMFWYRQQPGQSLTLIATANQGSEATYESGFVIDKFPISRPNLTFSTLTVSNMSPEDSSIYLCSSTGQGAIETQYFGPGTRLLVL.

By frequency in the sample, this clone is medium-sized. The chain links TRBV5-6 to TRBJ1-4; D gene uncertain. The V gene lost 0 bases and the J gene lost 0 bases, with 12 bases spanning the gap. Germline CDR1 reads SGHDT; CDR2 reads YYEEEE. The CDR3 loop spans 17 amino acids. The CDR3 here is CASSLVGDTATNEKLFF. The CDR3 DNA reads as TGTGCCAGCAGCTTGGTTGGGGATACCGCAACTAATGAAAAACTGTTTTTT. The whole variable domain, remainder taken from reference TRBV5-6 and TRBJ1-4, is DAGVTQSPTHLIKTRGQQVTLRCSPKSGHDTVSWYQQALGQGPQFIFQYYEEEERQRGNFPDRFSGHQFPNYSSELNVNALLLGDSALYLCASSLVGDTATNEKLFFGSGTQLSVL.

The DNA for the CDR3 is TGTGCCAGCAGTGACGCCGGCATGGACGTTGAAGCTTTCTTT. It yields the protein CASSDAGMDVEAFF. The chain carries TRBV25-1 and TRBJ1-1; D is unclear. CDR3 length: 14 amino acids. Germline-derived CDR1 and CDR2 are MGHDK and SYGVNS. Between the trimmed V and J ends, which lost 3 bases and 7 bases, there was a span of 15 bases.

The V call is TRBV11-2, the J call TRBJ1-2; no definite D call. This CDR3 spans 16 amino acids. Trimming shortened V by 5 bases and J by 0 bases, and 16 bases separated the two germline ends. Germline V gene sequence: CDR1 SGHAT, CDR2 FQNNGV. The CDR3 DNA sequence: TGTGCCAGCAGCACCGGAGGAGGGTTTGCTAACTATGGCTACACCTTC. Its protein is CASSTGGGFANYGYTF.

The rearrangement joins TRBV27 to TRBJ2-7; D is possibly TRBD1 (5 bases). In germline, CDR1 is MNHEY, CDR2 SMNVEV (reference sequence). Between the trimmed V and J ends, which lost 3 bases and 1 base, there was a span of 10 bases. The CDR3 is made up of 14 amino acids. CDR3 residues: CASSLTDSSYEQYF. The CDR3 coding sequence is TGTGCCAGCAGTTTGACCGACAGTTCCTACGAGCAGTACTTC.

The gene calls are TRBV2 and TRBJ2-7; 7 bases agree with TRBD1. V trimming: 5 bases; J trimming: 6 bases; junction bases outside the gene matches: 13. Germline V lookup: CDR1 SNHLY, CDR2 FYNNEI. The CDR3 runs 15 residues. For the CDR3, the DNA is TGTGCCAGCAGTCGGGGAGACAGGGTGGCCGGCGAGCAGTACTTC. It codes for CASSRGDRVAGEQYF.

The rearrangement uses TRBV2 and TRBJ2-7; 9 nucleotides agree with TRBD1. This CDR3 comprises 16 residues. The J segment lost 3 bases and the V segment lost 7 bases, leaving 13 bases of the junction unmatched. Germline loops: CDR1 SNHLY, CDR2 FYNNEI. The CDR3 loop is CASTQSTGGMGYEQYF. In DNA, the CDR3 is TGTGCCAGCACTCAATCAACAGGGGGCATGGGCTACGAGCAGTACTTC.

The chain is built from TRBV6-4 and TRBJ2-2, with D unresolved. The ends were cut back, 0 bases at V and 4 bases at J, with 3 bases in the middle. The germline gives CDR1 MRHNA, CDR2 SNTAGT. This CDR3 has 13 amino acids. The CDR3 DNA is TGTGCCAGCAGTGACTCGACCACCGGGGAGCTGTTTTTT. Translation gives CASSDSTTGELFF.

This clone qualifies as medium-sized. The chain employs TRBV21-1 and TRBJ2-7; the table assigns TRBD2, which was not confirmed against the DNA. TRBV21-1 is reported as a pseudogene. The CDR3 contains 14 residues. The CDR3 sequence: CASSKGGASYEQYF. DNA for the CDR3: TGTGCCAGCAGCAAGGGAGGGGCATCCTACGAGCAGTACTTC.

This chain joins TRBV7-3 and TRBJ1-2, with no clear D. The CDR3 length is 13 residues. CDR1 and CDR2 from the germline V gene are SGHTA and FQGTGA. Deletions cut 0 bases from V and 0 bases from J, with 2 bases between. The CDR3 DNA reads as TGTGCCAGCAGCTTAACCGCTAACTATGGCTACACCTTC. This codes for CASSLTANYGYTF.

Only one count was recorded for this clone. The V gene is TRBV28, the J gene TRBJ2-5; maybe TRBD1 (5 bases). V lost 3 bases and J 7 bases, leaving 15 bases between the germline ends. CDR3 length: 14 amino acids. Germline V gene sequence: CDR1 MDHEN, CDR2 SYDVKM. In nucleotides, the CDR3 is TGTGCCAGCAGTTTGAGGCAGGGTTACGGGACCCAGTACTTC. The encoded protein is CASSLRQGYGTQYF.

This clone was seen a few times. The chain uses TRBV7-9 and TRBJ1-2, with TRBD1 matching 9 bases. J gave up 0 bases and V 3 bases, and 2 bases lay outside the gene matches. CDR1 and CDR2 from the germline V gene are SEHNR and FQNEAQ (reference sequence). The CDR3 is 15 amino acids. CDR3 nucleotides: TGTGCCAGCAGCTTTGGGGACAGGGCTAACTATGGCTACACCTTC. Translating it yields CASSFGDRANYGYTF.

This rearrangement joins TRBV19 to TRBJ1-6, with a possible D match to TRBD1 (6 bases). V lost 3 bases and J 7 bases, leaving 7 bases between the germline ends. Germline-derived CDR1 and CDR2 are LNHDA and SQIVND (reference sequence). The CDR3 is made up of 13 amino acids. The CDR3 region has the DNA TGTGCCAGTAGTATTGGGGGCAATTCACCCCTCCACTTT. It encodes CASSIGGNSPLHF.

In its sample, this clone was seen once. The chain uses TRBV27 and TRBJ2-3; D might be TRBD2 (6 bases). V was cut by 5 bases and J by 8 bases, with 17 bases left in between. The CDR3 is made up of 14 amino acids. Germline loops: CDR1 MNHEY, CDR2 SMNVEV (reference sequence). CDR3 residues: CASSPLTSRATQYF. The CDR3 DNA reads TGTGCCAGCAGTCCATTGACTAGTCGTGCTACGCAGTATTTT.

V gene TRBV19 combines with J gene TRBJ1-1; tentatively, D is TRBD1 (5 bases). This CDR3 comprises 15 residues. V was cut by 4 bases and J by 4 bases, with 16 bases left in between. CDR1 and CDR2 (germline): LNHDA, SQIVND (reference sequence). CDR3 sequence reads: CASSTAGGAGTEAFF. CDR3 DNA sequence: TGTGCCAGTAGTACGGCGGGGGGAGCGGGCACTGAAGCTTTCTTT. The complete variable domain, with remaining parts taken from reference TRBV19 and TRBJ1-1, reads DGGITQSPKYLFRKEGQNVTLSCEQNLNHDAMYWYRQDPGQGLRLIYYSQIVNDFQKGDIAEGYSVSREKKESFPLTVTSAQKNPTAFYLCASSTAGGAGTEAFFGQGTRLTVV.

The chain has TRBV7-3 and TRBJ1-3, with TRBD1 matching over 9 bases. Germline CDR1 and CDR2: SGHTA and FQGTGA. Trimming at V came to 5 bases and at J to 2 bases, leaving 4 bases not matched to a gene. The CDR3 contains 15 residues. CDR3 coding DNA: TGTGCCAGCAGCAGCGGGACAGGGCCTGGAAACACCATATATTTT. This sequence encodes CASSSGTGPGNTIYF. The full variable domain, completed using reference TRBV7-3 and TRBJ1-3, is GAGVSQTPSNKVTEKGKYVELRCDPISGHTALYWYRQSLGQGPEFLIYFQGTGAADDSGLPNDRFFAVRPEGSVSTLKIQRTERGDSAVYLCASSSGTGPGNTIYFGEGSWLTVV.

This clone appeared a few times. The chain carries TRBV6-6 and TRBJ1-2, with D perhaps TRBD1 (5 bases). Germline loops: CDR1 MNHNY, CDR2 SVGAGI (reference sequence). The CDR3 totals 14 residues. The V end lost 2 bases, the J end lost 0 bases, and 7 bases lay between the germline ends. The CDR3 loop reads CASSYAGANYGYTF. The CDR3 DNA reads as TGTGCCAGCAGTTACGCGGGGGCTAACTATGGCTACACCTTC.

This clone was seen just once. The chain employs TRBV7-2 and TRBJ1-1; D ambiguous. Trimming stripped 6 bases from V and 4 bases from J, with 12 bases between. This CDR3 spans 13 amino acids. Germline V CDR1 and CDR2: SGHTA, FQGNSA. This chain's CDR3 is CASSFPHLTEAFF. As DNA, the CDR3 is TGTGCCAGCAGTTTTCCACATCTCACTGAAGCTTTCTTT.

The V call is TRBV6-1, the J call TRBJ1-2; tentative D call: TRBD1 (6 bases). CDR1 is MNHNS and CDR2 is SASEGT in the germline V gene. The CDR3 runs to 13 residues. The V end was cut by 5 bases, the J end by 2 bases, with 9 bases between. The CDR3 DNA reads TGTGCCAGCAGTCCTACAGGGAACTATGGCTACACCTTC. Its translation is CASSPTGNYGYTF.

The rearrangement links TRBV7-9 to TRBJ2-7; TRBD2 is a possible D gene (6 bases). V lost 3 bases to trimming and J lost 3 bases, with 12 bases between them. Per germline, CDR1 SEHNR and CDR2 FQNEAQ (reference sequence). CDR3 length: 14 residues. The CDR3 region is CASSLEGSYYEQYF. The CDR3 DNA sequence: TGTGCCAGCAGCTTGGAGGGGTCTTACTACGAGCAGTACTTC.